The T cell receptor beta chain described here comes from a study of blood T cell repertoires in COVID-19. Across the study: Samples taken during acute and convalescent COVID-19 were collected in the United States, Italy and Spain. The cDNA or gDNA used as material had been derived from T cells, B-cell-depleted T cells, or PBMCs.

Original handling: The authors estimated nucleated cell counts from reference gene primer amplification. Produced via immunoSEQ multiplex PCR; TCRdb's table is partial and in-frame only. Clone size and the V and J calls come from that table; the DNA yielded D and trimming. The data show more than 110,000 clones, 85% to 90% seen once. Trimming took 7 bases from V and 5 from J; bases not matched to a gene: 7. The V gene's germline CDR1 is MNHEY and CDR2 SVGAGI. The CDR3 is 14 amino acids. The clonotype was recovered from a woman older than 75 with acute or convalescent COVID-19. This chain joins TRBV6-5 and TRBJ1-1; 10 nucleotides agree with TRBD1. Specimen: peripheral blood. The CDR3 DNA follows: TGTGCCAGCACCGGGACAGGGGTAAATACTGAAGCTTTCTTT. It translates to CASTGTGVNTEAFF.